These 17 T cell receptor beta chains share one sample of origin, sequenced in a study of blood T cell repertoires in COVID-19. TCRdb's table, derived via immunoSEQ multiplex PCR, lists solely in-frame clones and lacks some. The repertoire holds about 240,000 clones, approximately 86% seen once, with about 3.3% in the top ten. The sample consisted of PBMCs or T cells enriched from blood (not recorded which). The receptors derive from a woman aged 35 to 49 with acute COVID-19.

The CDR3, as DNA: TGCGCCAGCAGCCTCGGAACGGAGGGGATCTACGAGCAGTACTTC. As protein: CASSLGTEGIYEQYF. J is TRBJ2-7 and V is TRBV4-1; D is possibly TRBD2 (6 bases). Looked up from germline, CDR1 is MGHRA and CDR2 is YSYEKL. The CDR3 spans 15 residues. V gave up 4 bases and J gave up 3 bases, with 16 bases separating them.

The chain carries TRBV11-3 and TRBJ2-3; tentative D call: TRBD2 (5 bases). V lost 5 bases and J lost 1, with 16 bases in between. This CDR3 contains 16 residues. Per the germline V gene, CDR1 is SGHNT and CDR2 is YENEEA. In nucleotides, the CDR3 is TGTGCCAGCAGCGCCCGACTAAGTCAGCGCACAGATACGCAGTATTTT. Its translation: CASSARLSQRTDTQYF. Drawing the rest from reference TRBV11-3 and TRBJ2-3, the complete variable domain is EAGVVQSPRYKIIEKKQPVAFWCNPISGHNTLYWYLQNLGQGPELLIRYENEEAVDDSQLPKDRFSAERLKGVDSTLKIQPAELGDSAVYLCASSARLSQRTDTQYFGPGTRLTVL.

The rearrangement uses TRBV11-2 and TRBJ2-5, with D possibly TRBD2 on 6 matching bases. There are 17 residues in the CDR3. Germline CDR1 reads SGHAT; CDR2 reads FQNNGV. V was pared by 5 bases and J by 1 base, with 20 bases between. The CDR3 here is CASSPLMASASQETQYF. The CDR3 bases are TGTGCCAGCAGCCCACTGATGGCTAGCGCGAGCCAAGAGACCCAGTACTTC.

The chain has TRBV6-1 and TRBJ2-7; TRBD2 matches at 16 bases. The CDR3 runs 18 residues. Per the germline V gene, CDR1 is MNHNS and CDR2 is SASEGT. The V gene end was trimmed by 3 bases and the J gene end by 3 bases; junction bases not matched to a gene: 8. This CDR3 is CASSEGLAGGPSIYEQYF. The CDR3 DNA sequence: TGTGCCAGCAGTGAGGGACTAGCGGGAGGGCCTAGTATCTACGAGCAGTACTTC.

For the CDR3, the DNA is TGTGCCAGCAGTGCGCAGGGGGGTATGGGCTACACCTTC. Translation gives CASSAQGGMGYTF. The V and J genes are TRBV28 and TRBJ1-2, with 7 nucleotides matching TRBD1. Trimming took 5 bases from V and 8 from J; bases not matched to a gene: 8. Germline-derived CDR1 and CDR2 are MDHEN and SYDVKM. The CDR3 is made up of 13 amino acids.

This clone has a single count. The rearrangement uses TRBV14 and TRBJ2-7, with a possible D match to TRBD2 (6 bases). The germline CDR1 and CDR2 sequences are SGHDN and FVKESK. This CDR3 spans 14 amino acids. Between the trimmed V and J ends, which lost 2 bases and 2 bases, there was a span of 10 bases. Here the CDR3 DNA reads TGTGCCAGCAGCCAATGGGGGGAGCCCTACGAGCAGTACTTC. Translating gives CASSQWGEPYEQYF.

The chain is built from TRBV7-2 and TRBJ1-4; D unclear. Germline CDR1 and CDR2: SGHTA and FQGNSA. V was pared by 5 bases and J by 5 bases, with 3 bases between. CDR3 size: 11 residues. The DNA for the CDR3 is TGTGCCAGCAGCCCAAATGAAAAACTGTTTTTT. It translates to CASSPNEKLFF.

The chain carries TRBV11-3 and TRBJ1-1, with a possible D match to TRBD1 (6 bases). The V end lost 5 bases, the J end lost 1 base, and 14 bases lay between the germline ends. CDR1 is SGHNT, CDR2 YENEEA, per germline. There are 15 residues in the CDR3. The chain's CDR3 is CASSQHGTTNTEAFF. DNA of the CDR3: TGTGCCAGCAGCCAGCATGGGACAACGAACACTGAAGCTTTCTTT.

This clone is a singleton in its sample. J is TRBJ2-2 and V is TRBV7-8; TRBD2 matches 8 bases. Unmatched junction bases numbered 8, after V lost 4 bases and J lost 4 bases. The CDR3 loop spans 16 amino acids. The germline gives CDR1 SGHVS, CDR2 FQNEAQ. The CDR3 loop is CASSSLGRVGTGELFF. The CDR3 bases are TGTGCCAGCAGCTCCCTCGGGAGGGTCGGCACCGGGGAGCTGTTTTTT.

The V and J genes are TRBV5-6 and TRBJ2-4, with 8 bases aligning to TRBD1. In germline, CDR1 is SGHDT, CDR2 YYEEEE. The CDR3 loop spans 16 amino acids. Trimming at V came to 3 bases and at J to 9 bases, leaving 14 bases not matched to a gene. In DNA form, the CDR3 reads TGTGCCAGCAGCTCCGGACAGGGAGTCTGGGAGCGCATTCAGTACTTC. It is translated as CASSSGQGVWERIQYF. The full variable domain, rest sourced from reference TRBV5-6 and TRBJ2-4, is DAGVTQSPTHLIKTRGQQVTLRCSPKSGHDTVSWYQQALGQGPQFIFQYYEEEERQRGNFPDRFSGHQFPNYSSELNVNALLLGDSALYLCASSSGQGVWERIQYFGAGTRLSVL.

In this sample, this clone turned up once. The CDR3, as DNA: TGTGCCAGCAGTGGGCGGGAGGGCCGCCACGAGCAGTACTTC. This translates into CASSGREGRHEQYF. The chain has TRBV28 and TRBJ2-7; 9 nucleotides match TRBD2. The CDR3 has 14 residues. V lost 5 bases to trimming and J lost 5 bases; unmatched junction nucleotides: 7. Per the germline V gene, CDR1 is MDHEN and CDR2 is SYDVKM.

The chain uses TRBV13 and TRBJ1-4, with TRBD1 matching over 9 bases. There are 15 residues in the CDR3. V lost 4 bases and J lost 6; bases outside the gene matches: 6. CDR1 is PRHDT and CDR2 is FYEKMQ in the germline V gene (reference sequence). CDR3 nucleotide sequence: TGTGCCAGCAGCTCCTCGGACAGGGGTCATGAAAAACTGTTTTTT. This translates into CASSSSDRGHEKLFF.

The chain links TRBV19 to TRBJ1-5, with D possibly matching TRBD1 (5 bases). CDR1 and CDR2 from the germline V gene are LNHDA and SQIVND (reference sequence). V dropped 7 bases and J dropped 3 bases, with 22 bases sitting between them. CDR3 length: 17 residues. The CDR3 DNA reads as TGTGCCAGTACCCAGCCCCTAGGGGCGGAACCCAATCAGCCCCAGCATTTT. Encoded protein: CASTQPLGAEPNQPQHF.

V usage is TRBV5-3 and J usage is TRBJ2-7; 8 nucleotides agree with TRBD2. TRBV5-3 is flagged as an ORF with uncertain function. The CDR3 has 14 residues. V was clipped by 1 base and J by 5 bases; unmatched bases: 5. Here the CDR3 reads CARSLTSGSHEQYF. The CDR3 DNA sequence: TGTGCCAGAAGCTTGACCAGCGGGAGCCACGAGCAGTACTTC.

This clone has only a few counts. This chain uses TRBV7-8 with TRBJ1-5; D is ambiguous. V lost 1 base and J lost 4, with 11 bases in between. The germline CDR1 and CDR2 sequences are SGHVS and FQNEAQ. The CDR3 is made up of 15 amino acids. Here the CDR3 reads CASSLGWGVNQPQHF. The CDR3, as DNA: TGTGCCAGCAGCTTAGGGTGGGGAGTAAATCAGCCCCAGCATTTT.

The chain recombines TRBV5-4 with TRBJ2-1, with TRBD2 matching over 14 bases. The germline gives CDR1 SGHNT, CDR2 YYREEE (reference sequence). The CDR3 runs to 17 residues. V shed 4 bases and J 9 bases; nucleotides not matched to a gene: 12. CDR3 amino acids: CASSQITGTSGRGEQFF. The DNA for the CDR3 is TGTGCCAGCAGCCAAATTACTGGGACTAGCGGGAGAGGTGAGCAGTTCTTC.

The chain has TRBV6-5 and TRBJ2-2; D is perhaps TRBD1 (6 bases). The CDR3 length is 13 residues. V lost 7 bases to trimming and J lost 7 bases, with 13 bases between them. Looked up from germline, CDR1 is MNHEY and CDR2 is SVGAGI. This chain's CDR3 is CASKSGAFGELFF. The CDR3 DNA follows: TGTGCCAGCAAGTCAGGGGCGTTCGGGGAGCTGTTTTTT.